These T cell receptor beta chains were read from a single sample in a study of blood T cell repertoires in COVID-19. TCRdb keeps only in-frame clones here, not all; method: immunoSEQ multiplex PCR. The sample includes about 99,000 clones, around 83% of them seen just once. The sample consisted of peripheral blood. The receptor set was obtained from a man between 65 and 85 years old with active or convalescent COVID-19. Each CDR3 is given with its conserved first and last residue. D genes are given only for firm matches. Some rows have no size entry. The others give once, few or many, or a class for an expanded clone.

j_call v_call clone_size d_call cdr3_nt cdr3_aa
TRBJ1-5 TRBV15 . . TGTGCCACCAGCAGAGATTGGGGGGGAGGGAGCAATCAGCCCCAGCATTTT CATSRDWGGGSNQPQHF
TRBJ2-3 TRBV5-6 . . TGTGCCAGCAGCTCTCAGGCTAGCTTCTCAGATACGCAGTATTTT CASSSQASFSDTQYF
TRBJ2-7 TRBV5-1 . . TGCGCCAGCAGCTTGACCGGGGGAACCTCCTACGAGCAGTACTTC CASSLTGGTSYEQYF
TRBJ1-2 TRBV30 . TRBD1 TGTGCCTGGAGTATAGCAGGGGGCGGCTATGGCTACACCTTC CAWSIAGGGYGYTF
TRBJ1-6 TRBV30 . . TGTGCCTGGAGTGTCGCAGGGCCCCTTTATAATTCACCCCTCCACTTT CAWSVAGPLYNSPLHF
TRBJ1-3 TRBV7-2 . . TGTGCCAGCAGCTTAGTGAGCACCTCGGGAGGAAACACCATATATTTT CASSLVSTSGGNTIYF
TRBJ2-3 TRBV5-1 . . TGCGCCAGCAGCTGGCAATCGGGGAGCACAGATACGCAGTATTTT CASSWQSGSTDTQYF
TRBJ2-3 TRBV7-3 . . TGTGCCAGCAGCTTGGGACTGCACACAGATACGCAGTATTTT CASSLGLHTDTQYF
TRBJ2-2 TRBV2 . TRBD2 TGTGCCAGCAGTGCCTCAGCGGGGGTCCGCACCGGGGAGCTGTTTTTT CASSASAGVRTGELFF
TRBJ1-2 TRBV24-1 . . TGTGCCACCGAGCTTGGGGGCGGGGGCTCTAACTATGGCTACACCTTC CATELGGGGSNYGYTF
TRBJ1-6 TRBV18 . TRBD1 TGTGCCAGCTCACCGGGACAGCTTAGTAATTCACCCCTCCACTTT CASSPGQLSNSPLHF
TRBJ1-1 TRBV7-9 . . TGTGCCAGCAGCTTAGATCCAGGAACGAACACTGAAGCTTTCTTT CASSLDPGTNTEAFF
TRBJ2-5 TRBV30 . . TGTGCCTGGAGGCTCCCACCAGGCTCTATAGGGCGGGGGACCCAGTACTTC CAWRLPPGSIGRGTQYF
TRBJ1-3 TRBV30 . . TGTGCCTTGGGCTCTGAGGACTCTGGAAACACCATATATTTT CALGSEDSGNTIYF
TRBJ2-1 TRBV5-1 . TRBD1 TGCGCCAGCAGCTTGGAGGGGGCCCCTACATTCAATGAGCAGTTCTTC CASSLEGAPTFNEQFF
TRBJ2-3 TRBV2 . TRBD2 TGTGCCAGCACGGTGAGCGGGGGGACAGATACGCAGTATTTT CASTVSGGTDTQYF
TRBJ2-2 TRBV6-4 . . TGTGCCAGCAGTGACTCCAAGGAGACCGGGGAGCTGTTTTTT CASSDSKETGELFF
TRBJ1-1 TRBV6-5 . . TGTGCCAGCAGTCAGGGGTACACTGAAGCTTTCTTT CASSQGYTEAFF
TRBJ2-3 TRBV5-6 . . TGTGCCAGCAGCCTCCTGGCAAGACCGGGCCGAGGGGATACGCAGTATTTT CASSLLARPGRGDTQYF
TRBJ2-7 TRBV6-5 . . TGTGCCAGCAGCCGGGGTCAGGCGGCTTCCTACGAGCAGTACTTC CASSRGQAASYEQYF
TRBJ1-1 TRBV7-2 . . TGTGCCAGCAGCAGGAGGGCGGACACTGAAGCTTTCTTT CASSRRADTEAFF
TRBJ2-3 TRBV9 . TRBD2 TGTGCCAGCAGCGTAAGCGGCGGGGGGTTTGGGAATACGCAGTATTTT CASSVSGGGFGNTQYF
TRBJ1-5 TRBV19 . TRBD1 TGTGCCAGTAGTATGAGGGACAGGGGGAGCAATCAGCCCCAGCATTTT CASSMRDRGSNQPQHF
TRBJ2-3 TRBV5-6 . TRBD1 TGTGCCAGCAGCTTGGCTGGGACAGGGGGAACAGATACGCAGTATTTT CASSLAGTGGTDTQYF
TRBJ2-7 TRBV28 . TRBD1 TGTGCCAGTCAGTTGACAGGGGGAGACGAGCAGTACTTC CASQLTGGDEQYF
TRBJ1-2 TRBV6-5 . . TGTGCCAGCAGTTACAACAGGGTTGTCCAGGGCTACACCTTC CASSYNRVVQGYTF
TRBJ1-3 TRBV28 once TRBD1 TGTGCCAGCAGATCTCACGACAGGGTCTGGAGAAACACCATATATTTT CASRSHDRVWRNTIYF
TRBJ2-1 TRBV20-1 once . TGCAGTGCTAGTCGGAGCTCCTACAATGAGCAGTTCTTC CSASRSSYNEQFF
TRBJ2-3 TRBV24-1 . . TGTGCCACCAGAGGCGGGCCTAGCACAGATACGCAGTATTTT CATRGGPSTDTQYF
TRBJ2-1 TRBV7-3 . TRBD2 TGTGCCAGCAGCTTAACTCCGGGGGGATCCTACAATGAGCAGTTCTTC CASSLTPGGSYNEQFF
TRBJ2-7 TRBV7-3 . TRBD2 TGTGCCAGCAGCACCTCTAGCGGGGGGCCCTACGAGCAGTACTTC CASSTSSGGPYEQYF
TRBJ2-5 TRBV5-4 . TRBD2 TGTGCCAGCAGCACCCGGACTAGCGGGGGTCAGACCCAGTACTTC CASSTRTSGGQTQYF
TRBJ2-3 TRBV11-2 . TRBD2 TGTGCCAGCAGCTTAAGGAGCGGGGGTCAAGGGCGCACAGATACGCAGTATTTT CASSLRSGGQGRTDTQYF
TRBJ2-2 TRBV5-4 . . TGTGCCAGCAGTTCGGCTAGCTTCCCCGGGGAGCTGTTTTTT CASSSASFPGELFF
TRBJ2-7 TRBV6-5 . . TGTGCCAGCAGCTCCCTGCGAGAGCAGTACTTC CASSSLREQYF
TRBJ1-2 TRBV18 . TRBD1 TGTGCCAGCTCACCCGGGACAGGGGAGGGCTACACCTTC CASSPGTGEGYTF
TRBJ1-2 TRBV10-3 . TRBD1 TGTGCCATCAGTCCCGGGACAGGCTATAACTATGGCTACACCTTC CAISPGTGYNYGYTF
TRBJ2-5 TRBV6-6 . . TGTGCCAGCAGTTACAGGGGGGGAGAGACCCAGTACTTC CASSYRGGETQYF
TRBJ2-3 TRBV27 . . TGTGCCAGCAGTTTATATGGTCGTACAGGGTTTCTCGCCTTGGATACGCAGTATTTT CASSLYGRTGFLALDTQYF
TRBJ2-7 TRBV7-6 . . TGTGCCAGCAGCCTTGAGAGCTACGAGCAGTACTTC CASSLESYEQYF